These T cell receptor beta chains were read from a single sample in a study of blood T cell repertoires in COVID-19. Produced via immunoSEQ multiplex PCR; TCRdb's table is partial and in-frame only. This table has 200,000 to 300,000 clones, around 83% appearing once. Sequencing input: peripheral blood. Receptor source: a woman aged 80 or older with acute or convalescent COVID-19. Each CDR3 is given with its conserved first and last residue. Fields, in order: clone size, D gene, CDR3 length, V gene, J gene, CDR3 protein, CDR3 DNA. D genes are given only for firm matches. The listing skips clone size in some rows; elsewhere it reads once, few, many or a size class.

abundance: .
d_gene: .
len: 17
v_gene: TRBV2
j_gene: TRBJ1-5
CDR3aa: CASSEALENSSNQPQHF
CDR3nt: TGTGCCAGCAGTGAAGCGCTTGAGAACAGTAGCAATCAGCCCCAGCATTTT

abundance: .
d_gene: .
len: 15
v_gene: TRBV5-6
j_gene: TRBJ1-1
CDR3aa: CAKLDKGRTNTEAFF
CDR3nt: TGTGCCAAACTGGACAAAGGGAGGACTAACACTGAAGCTTTCTTT

abundance: .
d_gene: TRBD1
len: 13
v_gene: TRBV29-1
j_gene: TRBJ1-2
CDR3aa: CSVGQGPNYGYTF
CDR3nt: TGCAGCGTTGGACAGGGGCCAAACTATGGCTACACCTTC

abundance: .
d_gene: .
len: 12
v_gene: TRBV6-5
j_gene: TRBJ1-2
CDR3aa: CASSRTKAGYTF
CDR3nt: TGTGCCAGCTCGCGGACAAAGGCTGGCTACACCTTC

abundance: .
d_gene: .
len: 16
v_gene: TRBV28
j_gene: TRBJ2-2
CDR3aa: CASSLTGHSGTGELFF
CDR3nt: TGTGCCAGCAGTCTCACCGGACACTCGGGCACCGGGGAGCTGTTTTTT

abundance: once
d_gene: TRBD1
len: 17
v_gene: TRBV19
j_gene: TRBJ1-1
CDR3aa: CASRANRGARMDTEAFF
CDR3nt: TGTGCCAGTAGAGCTAACAGGGGGGCCAGGATGGACACTGAAGCTTTCTTT

abundance: .
d_gene: TRBD2
len: 16
v_gene: TRBV3-1/TRBV3-2
j_gene: TRBJ2-1
CDR3aa: CASSPLGGRKYNEQFF
CDR3nt: TGTGCCAGCAGCCCCCTGGGGGGGAGAAAGTACAATGAGCAGTTCTTC

abundance: .
d_gene: .
len: 11
v_gene: TRBV20-1
j_gene: TRBJ1-1
CDR3aa: CSAYRIAEAFF
CDR3nt: TGCAGTGCTTACAGGATCGCTGAAGCTTTCTTT

abundance: .
d_gene: .
len: 14
v_gene: TRBV5-1
j_gene: TRBJ1-1
CDR3aa: CASSGGPANTEAFF
CDR3nt: TGCGCCAGCAGCGGCGGGCCAGCGAACACTGAAGCTTTCTTT

abundance: .
d_gene: .
len: 13
v_gene: TRBV30
j_gene: TRBJ1-2
CDR3aa: CAWSRGGPNGYTF
CDR3nt: TGTGCCTGGAGTAGGGGAGGGCCTAATGGCTACACCTTC

abundance: .
d_gene: TRBD1
len: 14
v_gene: TRBV27
j_gene: TRBJ1-6
CDR3aa: CASSWDSWNSPLHF
CDR3nt: TGTGCCAGCAGTTGGGACAGCTGGAATTCACCCCTCCACTTT

abundance: .
d_gene: .
len: 14
v_gene: TRBV19
j_gene: TRBJ1-1
CDR3aa: CASSPRGGDTEAFF
CDR3nt: TGTGCCAGTAGTCCCCGGGGAGGGGACACTGAAGCTTTCTTT

abundance: many
d_gene: TRBD1
len: 15
v_gene: TRBV28
j_gene: TRBJ1-1
CDR3aa: CASSPMTGVDTEAFF
CDR3nt: TGTGCCAGCAGTCCAATGACAGGGGTGGACACTGAAGCTTTCTTT

abundance: .
d_gene: .
len: 16
v_gene: TRBV19
j_gene: TRBJ1-1
CDR3aa: CASSIGAGVGYTEAFF
CDR3nt: TGTGCCAGTAGTATAGGGGCAGGGGTCGGGTACACTGAAGCTTTCTTT

abundance: .
d_gene: .
len: 16
v_gene: TRBV23-1
j_gene: TRBJ1-5
CDR3aa: CASSQSCGRGDQPQHF
CDR3nt: TGCGCCAGCAGTCAATCTTGTGGGAGGGGAGATCAGCCCCAGCATTTT

abundance: few
d_gene: .
len: 14
v_gene: TRBV28
j_gene: TRBJ1-6
CDR3aa: CASIGGADNSPLHF
CDR3nt: TGTGCCAGCATCGGGGGGGCCGATAATTCACCCCTCCACTTT

abundance: .
d_gene: TRBD1
len: 13
v_gene: TRBV19
j_gene: TRBJ2-5
CDR3aa: CASTPTGLETQYF
CDR3nt: TGTGCCAGTACACCGACAGGGCTAGAGACCCAGTACTTC

abundance: .
d_gene: .
len: 12
v_gene: TRBV7-9
j_gene: TRBJ2-2
CDR3aa: CASSLELGELFF
CDR3nt: TGTGCCAGCAGCTTAGAATTAGGGGAGCTGTTTTTT

abundance: .
d_gene: .
len: 16
v_gene: TRBV5-1
j_gene: TRBJ1-6
CDR3aa: CASSLGQGSGNSPLHF
CDR3nt: TGCGCCAGCAGCTTGGGTCAGGGCTCAGGGAATTCACCCCTCCACTTT

abundance: .
d_gene: TRBD1
len: 14
v_gene: TRBV23-1
j_gene: TRBJ2-1
CDR3aa: CASSHPTGVGEQFF
CDR3nt: TGCGCCAGCAGTCATCCTACAGGGGTAGGCGAGCAGTTCTTC

abundance: once
d_gene: .
len: 13
v_gene: TRBV6-6
j_gene: TRBJ2-5
CDR3aa: CASSPLAGETQYF
CDR3nt: TGTGCCAGCAGTCCCCTGGCTGGCGAGACCCAGTACTTC

abundance: .
d_gene: .
len: 16
v_gene: TRBV19
j_gene: TRBJ2-4
CDR3aa: CASSILPSGAKNIQYF
CDR3nt: TGTGCCAGTAGTATTCTACCCTCGGGAGCCAAAAACATTCAGTACTTC

abundance: .
d_gene: .
len: 15
v_gene: TRBV7-9
j_gene: TRBJ1-1
CDR3aa: CASSLSGRLNTEAFF
CDR3nt: TGTGCCAGCAGCCTAAGCGGCAGACTTAACACTGAAGCTTTCTTT

abundance: .
d_gene: .
len: 14
v_gene: TRBV3-1/TRBV3-2
j_gene: TRBJ2-5
CDR3aa: CASSAREIQETQYF
CDR3nt: TGTGCCAGCAGCGCCCGGGAGATCCAAGAGACCCAGTACTTC

abundance: .
d_gene: .
len: 14
v_gene: TRBV19
j_gene: TRBJ1-5
CDR3aa: CASSLRQAQGPQHF
CDR3nt: TGTGCCAGTAGTCTCCGACAGGCCCAAGGGCCCCAGCATTTT

abundance: .
d_gene: .
len: 13
v_gene: TRBV5-6
j_gene: TRBJ1-3
CDR3aa: CASSFGPGNTIYF
CDR3nt: TGTGCCAGCAGCTTCGGTCCTGGAAACACCATATATTTT

abundance: .
d_gene: .
len: 15
v_gene: TRBV15
j_gene: TRBJ2-3
CDR3aa: CATSRAGGTTDTQYF
CDR3nt: TGTGCCACCAGCAGAGCTGGGGGGACCACAGATACGCAGTATTTT

abundance: few
d_gene: .
len: 15
v_gene: TRBV5-3
j_gene: TRBJ1-5
CDR3aa: CARSPSGGGNQPQHF
CDR3nt: TGTGCCAGAAGCCCCTCGGGGGGGGGCAATCAGCCCCAGCATTTT